The 14 T cell receptor beta chains below come from one sample, sequenced in a study of blood T cell repertoires in COVID-19. Repertoires were generated with immunoSEQ multiplex PCR, while TCRdb's copy carries only in-frame clones and drops some. The repertoire has about 330,000 clones, roughly 90% of them found once; the top ten carry 5% to 7%. The sample was peripheral blood. All receptors derive from a man between 18 and 35 years old who had recovered from COVID-19.

This clone was observed once. The chain couples TRBV19 to TRBJ2-1, with 7 nucleotides matching TRBD2. V dropped 7 bases and J dropped 8; count of bases not matched to a gene: 8. This CDR3 comprises 13 residues. Germline assignment: CDR1 LNHDA and CDR2 SQIVND (reference sequence). The CDR3 DNA reads TGTGCCAGTAAGTTTCGACTAGCCCATGAGCAGTTCTTC. It encodes CASKFRLAHEQFF.

V and J are TRBV18 and TRBJ1-5; 7 bases map to TRBD1. Trimming at V came to 3 bases and at J to 4 bases, leaving 3 bases not matched to a gene. The CDR3 runs to 14 residues. Germline V CDR1 and CDR2: KGHSH, LQKENI. The chain's CDR3 is CASSPGQLNQPQHF. DNA of the CDR3: TGTGCCAGCTCACCGGGACAGTTGAATCAGCCCCAGCATTTT.

This clone was observed once. The gene calls are TRBV14 and TRBJ2-1; D is perhaps TRBD2 (6 bases). V lost 4 bases to trimming and J lost 4 bases, with 14 bases between them. The CDR3 consists of 15 residues. Germline values: CDR1 SGHDN, CDR2 FVKESK. The CDR3 loop reads CASSPFPGVYNEQFF. CDR3 DNA sequence: TGTGCCAGCAGCCCTTTCCCGGGAGTTTACAATGAGCAGTTCTTC.

The V and J genes are TRBV3-1 (or the pseudogene TRBV3-2) and TRBJ2-2, with D maybe TRBD1 (5 bases). The CDR3 sequence is 15 residues long. Trimming removed 1 base at V and 4 bases at J, with 10 bases between. Germline CDR1 reads LGHDT; CDR2 reads YNNKEL (reference sequence). The CDR3 protein is CASSQVDSGTGELFF. For the CDR3, the DNA is TGTGCCAGCAGCCAAGTAGACAGTGGCACCGGGGAGCTGTTTTTT.

The J gene is TRBJ1-1, the V gene TRBV29-1; 10 bases match TRBD1. Germline trimming cut 7 bases from V and 0 bases from J; bases unmatched to any gene: 5. The germline CDR1 and CDR2 sequences are SQVTM and ANQGSEA. This CDR3 comprises 14 residues. CDR3 in amino acids: CSARTGGLNTEAFF. CDR3 DNA: TGCAGCGCTCGGACAGGGGGTCTGAACACTGAAGCTTTCTTT.

The rearrangement links TRBV5-4 to TRBJ2-2; D not certain. There are 14 residues in the CDR3. The germline gives CDR1 SGHNT, CDR2 YYREEE (reference sequence). The germline V and J ends were trimmed by 7 bases and 1 base, with 11 bases remaining between them. The CDR3 region is CASAPSENTGELFF. CDR3 DNA: TGTGCCAGCGCCCCCAGTGAGAACACCGGGGAGCTGTTTTTT.

This chain connects TRBV9 to TRBJ2-7; 7 bases match TRBD1. The germline V gene has CDR1 SGDLS and CDR2 YYNGEE. J gave up 4 bases and V 4 bases, and 11 bases lay outside the gene matches. The length of the CDR3 is 15 residues. This CDR3 reads CASSPGTEHLYEQYF. DNA for the CDR3: TGTGCCAGCAGCCCAGGGACAGAACATCTTTACGAGCAGTACTTC.

V and J are TRBV6-5 and TRBJ1-1; 10 bases are a match to TRBD1. CDR1 and CDR2 from the germline V gene are MNHEY and SVGAGI. CDR3 length: 15 amino acids. Trimming took 6 bases from V and 11 from J; bases not matched to a gene: 15. The chain's CDR3 is CASREGTGDHKTAFF. CDR3 DNA sequence: TGTGCCAGCAGAGAGGGGACAGGGGACCACAAGACGGCTTTCTTT.

The chain employs TRBV2 and TRBJ2-1; 14 nucleotides line up with TRBD2. The germline gives CDR1 SNHLY, CDR2 FYNNEI. This CDR3 region has 15 residues. The ends lost 9 bases at V and 8 bases at J; junction bases unmatched: 9. The CDR3 protein is CASPRLAGGPDEQFF. The CDR3 DNA sequence: TGTGCCAGTCCCAGACTAGCGGGAGGGCCGGATGAGCAGTTCTTC.

This chain uses TRBV6-5 with TRBJ2-2; TRBD1 matches 8 bases. The trim removed 7 bases at V and 0 bases at J, leaving 4 bases unmatched. CDR1 MNHEY and CDR2 SVGAGI come from the germline V gene. This CDR3 is 15 amino acids long. The CDR3 protein is CASNRGVPNTGELFF. The CDR3 DNA is TGTGCCAGCAACAGGGGGGTCCCGAACACCGGGGAGCTGTTTTTT.

The J gene is TRBJ2-3, the V gene TRBV29-1; TRBD1 aligns across 10 bases. The CDR3 has 13 amino acids. V was pared by 7 bases and J by 9 bases, with 10 bases of the junction left unmatched. CDR1 is SQVTM, CDR2 ANQGSEA, per germline. Written as DNA, the CDR3 is TGCAGCGCGACCGGGACAGGGGAATGGACGCAGTATTTT. Protein product: CSATGTGEWTQYF.

The chain joins TRBV4-3 to TRBJ2-7, with D possibly matching TRBD1 (6 bases). Trimming cost V 0 bases and J 2 bases, with 8 bases left between them. Per the germline V gene, CDR1 is LGHNA and CDR2 is YSLEER. The CDR3 has 14 residues. The CDR3 protein is CASSQDRGAYEQYF. The CDR3, as DNA: TGCGCCAGCAGCCAAGACAGGGGTGCCTACGAGCAGTACTTC.

V is TRBV9 and J is TRBJ2-7; 15 bases fit TRBD2. The V and J ends lost 3 bases and 3 bases, in that order; junction bases with no gene match: 7. CDR1 and CDR2 from the germline V gene are SGDLS and YYNGEE. This CDR3 has 17 residues. In DNA form, the CDR3 reads TGTGCCAGCAGCGGGCCGGGACTAGCGGGGGGCGTCTACGAGCAGTACTTC. Protein sequence: CASSGPGLAGGVYEQYF.

This sequence joins TRBV2 and TRBJ1-1; 8 bases map to TRBD1. V was pared by 3 bases and J by 4 bases, with 7 bases of the junction left unmatched. Germline values: CDR1 SNHLY, CDR2 FYNNEI. The CDR3 is made up of 15 amino acids. The CDR3 sequence is CASSDGQGESTEAFF. CDR3 sequence (DNA): TGTGCCAGCAGTGACGGACAGGGCGAATCCACTGAAGCTTTCTTT. The variable domain in full, completed from reference TRBV2 and TRBJ1-1, reads EPEVTQTPSHQVTQMGQEVILRCVPISNHLYFYWYRQILGQKVEFLVSFYNNEISEKSEIFDDQFSVERPDGSNFTLKIRSTKLEDSAMYFCASSDGQGESTEAFFGQGTRLTVV.